The source of this T cell receptor (beta chain) is a study of metastatic and nonmetastatic thyroid tumors. There are a few counts of this clone. The CDR3 is made up of 13 amino acids. Trimming took off 6 bases at V and 4 bases at J, with 12 bases between the two ends. MiXCR reprocessed the PCR reads for TCRdb. The repertoire holds around 61,000 clones, with 25% to 30% as singletons. Ahead of thyroid surgery, no patient had received treatment of any kind. The gene calls are TRBV12-3 or TRBV12-4 and TRBJ1-2; no clear D. Sequenced sample: blood. The sequence was obtained from a female donor with papillary thyroid cancer or a benign thyroid nodule (not recorded which). Some clones in this sample may be carry-over from other donors' samples. The CDR3 bases are TGTGCCAGCAGGGGGTTAGGAGCCTATGGCTACACCTTC. Translation gives CASRGLGAYGYTF.